This T cell receptor beta chain is drawn from a study of siplizumab effects on memory and regulatory T cells (dated by TCRdb to the late 2010s). For context, the study as a whole: The study looked at the effect of siplizumab, an anti-CD2 antibody, on alloreactive T-cell subsets in allogeneic mixed lymphocyte reactions made from human PBMCs.

Looking up the germline V gene yields CDR1 SGHTA and CDR2 FQGTGA. The CDR3 runs 14 residues from the cysteine to the phenylalanine. CDR3 DNA only is kept here, 42 bases in frame from base 1. Trimming removed 5 bases from V and 4 bases from J, leaving 13 bases between the germline ends. On this clone itself: Its antigen specificity is not known. Base quality data are lacking; no much larger clone is found one base away.

Sorted unstimulated T cells and proliferating T cells recovered from mixed lymphocyte reactions underwent TCRbeta CDR3 sequencing. Fresh whole blood from 9 to 11 HLA-typed healthy donors was used to isolate PBMCs. Unstimulated CD4+ regulatory T cells were FACS-sorted to map the origin of alloreactive clones. Library preparation employed the immunoSEQ multiplex PCR assay. Each sample had about 10^5 TCR templates assayed by the deep sequencing platform. Genomic DNA extracted from sorted T cells was used for TCRbeta CDR3 sequencing. The study's own analysis went as follows. The R programming language was used for clonal analysis of the TCRbeta CDR3 data. Comparing unstimulated samples against CFSE-low samples taken after the reaction was how alloreactive CD4+ and CD8+ clones were defined. By matching sequences to the repertoires of sorted unstimulated Treg and non-Treg cells, each alloreactive CD4+ clone was assigned a regulatory or non-regulatory origin. Sourced from immuneACCESS, this table was stored by TCRdb with only in-frame sequences that have V and J called. A share of the clones is absent; for the studies checked, an unresolved V gene accounts for under half, and the remainder has no known explanation. That table supplies the V and J calls and clone size; D and trimming were determined from the DNA. Across this sample there are approximately 100,000 clones, with more than 85% seen only once. The ten largest clones take up approximately 0.6% of the sample.

Points the paper makes about the study in general: Whether proliferating Tregs from siplizumab cultures were suppressive was not functionally confirmed. Of the alloreactive CD4+ clones that could be mapped, the Treg-derived share averaged around 64% with siplizumab compared with approximately 30% in control reactions. Because sequences below about 10^-5 frequency were poorly captured, only a minor fraction of alloreactive clones could be mapped to unstimulated subsets. The cumulative frequency of alloreactive sequences that could be traced back to unstimulated CD4+ memory T cells was significantly reduced by siplizumab. Roughly 80-97% of proliferating CD4+ or CD8+ clones could not be assigned a naive or memory phenotype. Unstimulated naive T cells appeared to be more diverse than memory T cells, and naive cells seemed to make a substantial contribution to the alloresponse.

The V and J genes are TRBV7-3 and TRBJ2-3; TRBD1 is a possible D gene, resting on 6 matching bases. This clonotype was obtained from a human donor in good health. The specimen was Tregs sorted from blood. CDR3 protein: CASSPTGFADTQYF. The nucleotide sequence is TGTGCCAGCAGCCCCACAGGGTTCGCAGATACGCAGTATTTT.